Listed below are T cell receptor beta chains from one sample, sequenced in a study of blood T cell repertoires in COVID-19. Here immunoSEQ multiplex PCR was the method, and the copy in TCRdb shows in-frame clones only, minus some. The sample lists about 78,000 clones; roughly 73% were seen once. Specimen: peripheral blood. Receptors were obtained from a human donor in a cohort sampled during active COVID-19. Both conserved end residues are part of each CDR3. Fields, in order: J gene, V gene, D gene, CDR3 DNA, CDR3 protein. A D gene is named only where the DNA matches it firmly.

j_gene: TRBJ2-3
v_gene: TRBV5-3
d_gene: NA
CDR3nt: TGTGCCAGAAGCTTGACGAGCGTTAGGATAGATACGCAGTATTTT
CDR3aa: CARSLTSVRIDTQYF

j_gene: TRBJ1-1
v_gene: TRBV12-3/TRBV12-4
d_gene: NA
CDR3nt: TGTGCCAGCAGTCAAAGGGGGAACACTGAAGCTTTCTTT
CDR3aa: CASSQRGNTEAFF

j_gene: TRBJ2-5
v_gene: TRBV27
d_gene: NA
CDR3nt: TGTGCCAGCAGTGGACGGGACAAGAAACATTACCAAGAGACCCAGTACTTC
CDR3aa: CASSGRDKKHYQETQYF

j_gene: TRBJ1-4
v_gene: TRBV30
d_gene: NA
CDR3nt: TGTGCCTGGAGTGTACAGCCCGCAGCAGCATTAGGAAAACTGTTTTTT
CDR3aa: CAWSVQPAAALGKLFF

j_gene: TRBJ1-5
v_gene: TRBV5-1
d_gene: NA
CDR3nt: TGCGCCAGCAGCTTGGAAACAGATCAGCCCCAGCATTTT
CDR3aa: CASSLETDQPQHF

j_gene: TRBJ2-1
v_gene: TRBV15
d_gene: NA
CDR3nt: TGTGCCACCAGCAGGGACTTGGGAACCTACAATGAGCAGTTCTTC
CDR3aa: CATSRDLGTYNEQFF

j_gene: TRBJ1-5
v_gene: TRBV4-1
d_gene: NA
CDR3nt: TGCGCCAGCAGCCGGGCCGGACAGATTAGTAATCAGCCCCAGCATTTT
CDR3aa: CASSRAGQISNQPQHF

j_gene: TRBJ2-3
v_gene: TRBV2
d_gene: TRBD1
CDR3nt: TGTGCCAGCAGTGGGCAGGGGGCAGATACGCAGTATTTT
CDR3aa: CASSGQGADTQYF

j_gene: TRBJ1-2
v_gene: TRBV10-3
d_gene: TRBD1
CDR3nt: TGTGCCATCAGTGAGTCGACAGGGGGCGTTTATGGCTACACCTTC
CDR3aa: CAISESTGGVYGYTF

j_gene: TRBJ2-5
v_gene: TRBV6-5
d_gene: NA
CDR3nt: TGTGCCAGCAGTATAAGTTATTCCGGGTCGGCCCAGTACTTC
CDR3aa: CASSISYSGSAQYF